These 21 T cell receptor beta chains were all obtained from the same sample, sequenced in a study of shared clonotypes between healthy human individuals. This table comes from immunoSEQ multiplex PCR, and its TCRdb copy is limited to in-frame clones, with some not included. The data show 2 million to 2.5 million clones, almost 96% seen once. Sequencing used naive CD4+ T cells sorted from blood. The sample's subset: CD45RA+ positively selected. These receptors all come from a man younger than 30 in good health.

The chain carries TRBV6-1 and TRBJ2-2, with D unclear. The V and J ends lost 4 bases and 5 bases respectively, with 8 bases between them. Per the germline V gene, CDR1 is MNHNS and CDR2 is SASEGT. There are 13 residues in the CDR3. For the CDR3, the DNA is TGTGCCAGCAGTGGGGGTCGGACCGGGGAGCTGTTTTTT. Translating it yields CASSGGRTGELFF.

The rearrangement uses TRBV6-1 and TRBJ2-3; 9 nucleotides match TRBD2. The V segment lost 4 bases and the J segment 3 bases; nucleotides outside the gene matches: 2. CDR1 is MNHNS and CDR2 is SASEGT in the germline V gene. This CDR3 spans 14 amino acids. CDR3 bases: TGTGCCAGCAGTGGGGGACTAGCAACAGATACGCAGTATTTT. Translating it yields CASSGGLATDTQYF.

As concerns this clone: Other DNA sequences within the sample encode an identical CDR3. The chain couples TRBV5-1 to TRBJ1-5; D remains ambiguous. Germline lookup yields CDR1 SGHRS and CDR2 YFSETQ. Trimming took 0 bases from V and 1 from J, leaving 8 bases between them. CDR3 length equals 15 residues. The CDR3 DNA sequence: TGCGCCAGCAGCTTGGACGGAAGGAGCAATCAGCCCCAGCATTTT. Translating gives CASSLDGRSNQPQHF.

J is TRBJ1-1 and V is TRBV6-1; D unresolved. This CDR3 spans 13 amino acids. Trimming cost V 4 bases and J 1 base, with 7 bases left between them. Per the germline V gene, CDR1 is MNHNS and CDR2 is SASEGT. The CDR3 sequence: CASSAVENTEAFF. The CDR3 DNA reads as TGTGCCAGCAGTGCGGTCGAGAACACTGAAGCTTTCTTT.

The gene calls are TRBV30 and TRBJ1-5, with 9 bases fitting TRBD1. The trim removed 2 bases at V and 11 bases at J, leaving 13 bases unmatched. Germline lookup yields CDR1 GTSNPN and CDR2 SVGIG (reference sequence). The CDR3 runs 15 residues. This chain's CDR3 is CAWSRPGQGQSAQHF. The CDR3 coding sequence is TGTGCCTGGAGTCGTCCGGGACAGGGCCAATCAGCCCAGCATTTT.

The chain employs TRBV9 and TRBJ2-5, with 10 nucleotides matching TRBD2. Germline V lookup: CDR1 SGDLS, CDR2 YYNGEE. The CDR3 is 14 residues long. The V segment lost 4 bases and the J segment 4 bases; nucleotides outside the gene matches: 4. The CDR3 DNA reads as TGTGCCAGCAGCACTTTAGCGGGGGGAGAGACCCAGTACTTC. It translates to CASSTLAGGETQYF.

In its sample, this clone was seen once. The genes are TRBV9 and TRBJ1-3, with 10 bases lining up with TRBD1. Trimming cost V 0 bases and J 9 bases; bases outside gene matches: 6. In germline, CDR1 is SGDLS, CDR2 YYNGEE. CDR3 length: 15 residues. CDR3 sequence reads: CASSVAGTGVGTIYF. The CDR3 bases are TGTGCCAGCAGCGTAGCTGGGACAGGGGTAGGCACCATATATTTT.

The CDR3 region is CASSLGSSGRRYEQNEQFF. In DNA, the CDR3 is TGCGCCAGCAGCTTGGGGTCTAGCGGGAGACGATACGAACAGAATGAGCAGTTCTTC. V usage is TRBV5-1 and J usage is TRBJ2-1, with 10 positions matching TRBD2. The CDR3 runs 19 residues. From germline, CDR1 is SGHRS and CDR2 YFSETQ. After removal of 0 bases from V and 7 bases from J, the junction contained 16 bases not matched to a gene.

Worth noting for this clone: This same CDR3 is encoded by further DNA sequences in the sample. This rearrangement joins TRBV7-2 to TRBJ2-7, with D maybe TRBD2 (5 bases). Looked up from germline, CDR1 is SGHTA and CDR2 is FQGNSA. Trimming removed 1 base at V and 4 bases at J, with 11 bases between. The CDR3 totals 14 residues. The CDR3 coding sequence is TGTGCCAGCAGCTTAGTGGGTCGGGGTTACGAGCAGTACTTC. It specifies CASSLVGRGYEQYF.

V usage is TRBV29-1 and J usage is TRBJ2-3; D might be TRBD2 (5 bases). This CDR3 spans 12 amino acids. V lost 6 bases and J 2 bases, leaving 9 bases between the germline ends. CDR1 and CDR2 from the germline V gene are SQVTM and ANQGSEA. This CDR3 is CSVQLDTDTQYF. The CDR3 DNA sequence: TGCAGCGTCCAACTAGACACAGATACGCAGTATTTT.

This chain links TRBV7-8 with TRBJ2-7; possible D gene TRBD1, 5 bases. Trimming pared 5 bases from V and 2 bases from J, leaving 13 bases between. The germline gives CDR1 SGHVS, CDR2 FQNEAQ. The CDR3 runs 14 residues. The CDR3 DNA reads TGTGCCAGCAGCCCGACACAGGACCCCTACGAGCAGTACTTC. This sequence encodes CASSPTQDPYEQYF.

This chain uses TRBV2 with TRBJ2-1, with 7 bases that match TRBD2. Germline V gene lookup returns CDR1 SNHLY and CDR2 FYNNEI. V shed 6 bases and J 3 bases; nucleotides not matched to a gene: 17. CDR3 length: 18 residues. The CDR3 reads CASSENNPSGSFYNEQFF. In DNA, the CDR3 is TGTGCCAGCAGCGAAAACAACCCTAGCGGTTCTTTCTACAATGAGCAGTTCTTC. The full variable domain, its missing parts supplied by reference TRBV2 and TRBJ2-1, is EPEVTQTPSHQVTQMGQEVILRCVPISNHLYFYWYRQILGQKVEFLVSFYNNEISEKSEIFDDQFSVERPDGSNFTLKIRSTKLEDSAMYFCASSENNPSGSFYNEQFFGPGTRLTVL.

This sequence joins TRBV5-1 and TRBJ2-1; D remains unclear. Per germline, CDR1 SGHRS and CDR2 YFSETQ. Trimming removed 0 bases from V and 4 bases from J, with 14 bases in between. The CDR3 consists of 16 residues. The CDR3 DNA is TGCGCCAGCAGCTTGGTCGGTTTAGTAACATACAATGAGCAGTTCTTC. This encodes CASSLVGLVTYNEQFF.

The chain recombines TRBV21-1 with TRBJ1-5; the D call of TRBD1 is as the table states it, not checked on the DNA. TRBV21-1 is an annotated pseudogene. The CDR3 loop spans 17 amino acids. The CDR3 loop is CASSKTGQGNANQPQHF. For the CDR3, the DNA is TGTGCCAGCAGCAAAACGGGCCAGGGCAACGCAAACCAGCCCCAGCATTTT.

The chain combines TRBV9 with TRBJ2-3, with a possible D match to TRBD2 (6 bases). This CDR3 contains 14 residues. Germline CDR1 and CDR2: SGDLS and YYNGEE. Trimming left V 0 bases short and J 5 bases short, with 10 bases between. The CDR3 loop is CASSVAGGIDTQYF. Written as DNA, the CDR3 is TGTGCCAGCAGCGTAGCTGGGGGGATAGATACGCAGTATTTT.

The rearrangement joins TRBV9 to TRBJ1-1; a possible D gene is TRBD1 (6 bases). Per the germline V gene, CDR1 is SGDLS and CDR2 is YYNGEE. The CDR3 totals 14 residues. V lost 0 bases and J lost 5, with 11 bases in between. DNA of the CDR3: TGTGCCAGCAGCGTAGTACAGGGTCGTACTGAAGCTTTCTTT. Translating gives CASSVVQGRTEAFF.

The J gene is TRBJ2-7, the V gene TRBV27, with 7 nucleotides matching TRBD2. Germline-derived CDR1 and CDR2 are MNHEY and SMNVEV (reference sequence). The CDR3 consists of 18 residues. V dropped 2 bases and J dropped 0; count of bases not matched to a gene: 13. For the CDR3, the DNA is TGTGCCAGCAGTTTAAGAAGTCCAGCGGGGAGGAGCTCCTACGAGCAGTACTTC. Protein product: CASSLRSPAGRSSYEQYF.

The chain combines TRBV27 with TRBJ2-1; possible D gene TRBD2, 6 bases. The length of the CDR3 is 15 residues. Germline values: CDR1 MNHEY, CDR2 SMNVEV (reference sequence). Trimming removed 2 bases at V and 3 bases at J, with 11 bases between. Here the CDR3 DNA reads TGTGCCAGCAGTTTAAAGGGAGGAGGCTACAATGAGCAGTTCTTC. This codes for CASSLKGGGYNEQFF.

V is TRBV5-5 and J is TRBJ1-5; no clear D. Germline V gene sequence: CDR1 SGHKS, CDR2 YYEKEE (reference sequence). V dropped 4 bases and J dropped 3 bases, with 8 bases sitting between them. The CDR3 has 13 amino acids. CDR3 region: CASSPSNNQPQHF. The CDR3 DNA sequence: TGTGCCAGCAGCCCCTCGAACAATCAGCCCCAGCATTTT.

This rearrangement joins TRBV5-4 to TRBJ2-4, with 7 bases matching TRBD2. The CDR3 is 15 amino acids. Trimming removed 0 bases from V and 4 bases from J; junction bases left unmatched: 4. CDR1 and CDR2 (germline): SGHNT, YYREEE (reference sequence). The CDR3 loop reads CASSLGREHKNIQYF. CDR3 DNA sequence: TGTGCCAGCAGCTTGGGGCGGGAGCATAAAAACATTCAGTACTTC. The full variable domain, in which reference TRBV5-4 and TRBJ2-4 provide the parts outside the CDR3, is ETGVTQSPTHLIKTRGQQVTLRCSSQSGHNTVSWYQQALGQGPQFIFQYYREEENGRGNFPPRFSGLQFPNYSSELNVNALELDDSALYLCASSLGREHKNIQYFGAGTRLSVL.

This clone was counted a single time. The CDR3 nucleotides read TGCGCCAGCAGCCCCGGGGACAGGTGGAGGAATGAGCAGTTCTTC. It translates to CASSPGDRWRNEQFF. The chain couples TRBV5-1 to TRBJ2-1; the match to TRBD1 covers 8 bases. The CDR3 covers 15 residues. Germline CDR1 is SGHRS and CDR2 is YFSETQ. With V trimmed by 4 bases and J by 7 bases, 10 bases remained unmatched.